The subject of this entry is one T cell receptor beta chain. In the source study's methods: Reference gene primer amplification yielded estimated nucleated cell counts. Some clones are missing from TCRdb's copy, which holds only in-frame ones; the method was immunoSEQ multiplex PCR. The V and J calls and clone size are taken from that table; D and trimming were inferred from the DNA. The data show over 50,000 clones, approximately 86% seen once. This sample is drawn from a study of blood T cell repertoires in COVID-19. Overall study context: The United States, Italy and Spain provided the acute and convalescent COVID-19 samples. PBMCs, B-cell-depleted T cells, or T cells were the source of the cDNA or gDNA that made up the material.

CDR1 is LGHNA and CDR2 is YNFKEQ in the germline V gene. This CDR3 is 15 amino acids long. Trimming at V came to 0 bases and at J to 1 base, leaving 0 bases not matched to a gene. V gene TRBV4-2 combines with J gene TRBJ1-5; 7 bases align to TRBD1. Input material: peripheral blood. This receptor was taken from a man aged 70 or older with active COVID-19. The chain's CDR3 is CASSQEQGSNQPQHF. Written as DNA, the CDR3 is TGTGCCAGCAGCCAAGAACAGGGGAGCAATCAGCCCCAGCATTTT.